This T cell receptor beta chain emerged from a study of blood T cell repertoires in COVID-19 (dated by TCRdb to the early 2020s). Looking at the study overall: Collaborator samples came from the United States, Italy and Spain and covered acute and convalescent phases of COVID-19. The prospective study material was composed of cDNA or gDNA derived from T cells, B-cell-depleted T cells, or PBMCs. The dataset comprised deeply sampled blood TCRbeta repertoires from subjects exposed to, actively infected with, or recovered from COVID-19. A freely available public database, intended as a resource for researchers studying the immune response to SARS-CoV-2, is where the repertoires were released. The samples were drawn from two sources: the first 160 participants of the ongoing ImmuneRACE study, and 1,254 subjects contributed by 6 global collaborators. The sample metadata nearly always contained a de-identified subject ID, COVID-19 status, age in years and sex. Where available, HLA class I and class II types were taken from metadata supplied by the sample provider and were not determined by assay-based typing.

Turning to this clone: This clone's antigen is unknown. Base qualities are missing; no much larger clone stands one base away.

TCRbeta CDR3 regions were amplified from genomic DNA using the immunoSEQ Assay, a bias-controlled multiplex PCR. Per the original workflow: The number of nucleated cells in each sample was estimated from the amplification of reference gene primers within the assay. To quantify the absolute abundance of each unique TCRbeta CDR3 rearrangement, sequence reads were collapsed and filtered. Productive Simpson clonality was computed per sample as the square root of Simpson's diversity index over productive rearrangements. TCRdb obtained this table from immuneACCESS and retained in-frame rearrangements with V and J assigned. These tables miss some clones; where compared with another copy, unresolved V genes account for less than half of the shortfall, and the remainder is unexplained. The V and J calls and clone size are taken from that table; D and trimming were inferred from the DNA. The sample table holds about 43,000 clones, of which approximately 80% were seen once. Less than 25% of the sample is held by the ten biggest clonotypes.

Whole blood was collected in K2EDTA tubes by collaborating institutions according to the institutions' own protocols. For TCRbeta analysis, collaborators shipped samples as frozen whole blood, isolated PBMCs, or DNA extracted from either of those sample types. Reading from cysteine to phenylalanine, the CDR3 counts 14 amino acids. CDR3 DNA is the only sequence kept; it has 42 bases, read in frame from the first base. V and J lose 5 bases and 3 bases, and a span of 10 bases separates them. The germline V gene sets CDR1 to MGHRA and CDR2 to YSYEKL. Results the study describes overall, beyond this receptor: The quantity of clinical and demographic metadata differed by source and by participant and was supplied without curation.

The receptor comes from a woman aged 60-75 years with acute or convalescent COVID-19. The rearrangement combines TRBV4-1 with TRBJ2-2; a tentative D call is TRBD2 (6 bases match). Material: peripheral blood. At the DNA level, the sequence is TGCGCCAGCAGCGGACTATATGACACCGGGGAGCTGTTTTTT. This yields the protein CASSGLYDTGELFF.